The rows below give T cell receptor beta chains drawn from one sample of a study of shared clonotypes between healthy human individuals. Method: immunoSEQ multiplex PCR; TCRdb's copy keeps in-frame clones and lacks some. There are 2.5 million or so clones in the sample; approximately 90% occur only once, and more than 0.12% lies in the top ten. The sequenced sample was naive CD4+ T cells sorted from blood. The receptors originated from a man between 18 and 35 years old in good health. Each CDR3 is given without its conserved first and last residue. Some rows mark clone size as missing; the rest say once, few, many or name a class of expanded clone.

V gene: TRBV2; clone size: NA; CDR3 protein: ASSEGLAQTQY
V gene: TRBV6-5; clone size: NA; CDR3 protein: ASKRVGLTDNEQF
V gene: TRBV4-1; clone size: NA; CDR3 protein: ASSRTVQETQY
V gene: TRBV5-6; clone size: NA; CDR3 protein: ASSFSWIGTEAF
V gene: TRBV5-6; clone size: NA; CDR3 protein: ASSLPGRLYNSPLH
V gene: TRBV7-9; clone size: NA; CDR3 protein: ASSQKVRDRGQRLF
V gene: TRBV28; clone size: NA; CDR3 protein: ASSPSRGINSPLH
V gene: TRBV28; clone size: NA; CDR3 protein: ASSPRTGPYEQY
V gene: TRBV7-2; clone size: NA; CDR3 protein: ASSGGTGGADTQY
V gene: TRBV28; clone size: NA; CDR3 protein: ASRTPAEAFSGNTIY
V gene: TRBV18; clone size: once; CDR3 protein: ASSPPGGPTNEKLF
V gene: TRBV18; clone size: NA; CDR3 protein: ASSPVLVSYNEQF
V gene: TRBV19; clone size: NA; CDR3 protein: ASSYNLGQVYNEQF
V gene: TRBV6-5; clone size: NA; CDR3 protein: ASSYWKGRNSPLH
V gene: TRBV2; clone size: NA; CDR3 protein: ASSEVPGDGYT
V gene: TRBV19; clone size: NA; CDR3 protein: ARIQGRYLPRWTQY
V gene: TRBV28; clone size: NA; CDR3 protein: ASSQQGARDEQY
V gene: TRBV6-4; clone size: once; CDR3 protein: ASDGLNTGELF
V gene: TRBV7-3; clone size: once; CDR3 protein: ASSSTGSGELF
V gene: TRBV14; clone size: NA; CDR3 protein: ASRRTASGNTIY
V gene: TRBV20-1; clone size: NA; CDR3 protein: SFRWGREQY
V gene: TRBV6-5; clone size: NA; CDR3 protein: ASSRGTNNYGYT
V gene: TRBV6-1; clone size: NA; CDR3 protein: ASRKDRDYAEAF
V gene: TRBV6-6; clone size: NA; CDR3 protein: ASSYNRGRGTEAF
V gene: TRBV28; clone size: NA; CDR3 protein: ASRLRRVQPQH
V gene: TRBV6-1; clone size: once; CDR3 protein: ASSDRGGIGNEQF
V gene: TRBV7-9; clone size: NA; CDR3 protein: ASNRQGANEQF
V gene: TRBV18; clone size: NA; CDR3 protein: ASSPSFGGRVSTEAF
V gene: TRBV7-9; clone size: NA; CDR3 protein: ASSSQGVGEQY
V gene: TRBV2; clone size: NA; CDR3 protein: ASSVRTYEQY
V gene: TRBV11-2; clone size: NA; CDR3 protein: ASSHFLGANTGELF
V gene: TRBV21-1; clone size: NA; CDR3 protein: ASGSLFGNTIY
V gene: TRBV9; clone size: few; CDR3 protein: ASSVSGTEAF
V gene: TRBV6-1; clone size: NA; CDR3 protein: ASSGGQGGDGYT
V gene: TRBV7-2; clone size: NA; CDR3 protein: ASSSLGRRTNIQY
V gene: TRBV30; clone size: NA; CDR3 protein: AWRSGPNTEAF
V gene: TRBV10-3; clone size: NA; CDR3 protein: AISERQGVDGKNIQY
V gene: TRBV2; clone size: NA; CDR3 protein: ASSEALADNQPQH
V gene: TRBV7-3; clone size: NA; CDR3 protein: ASSPNYNRDTQY
V gene: TRBV6-5; clone size: NA; CDR3 protein: ASSSTGGQDGYT
V gene: TRBV5-8; clone size: NA; CDR3 protein: ASSLTVNTGELF
V gene: TRBV5-4; clone size: NA; CDR3 protein: ASSLGTKPYEQY
V gene: TRBV19; clone size: NA; CDR3 protein: ASTSTGELF
V gene: TRBV28; clone size: NA; CDR3 protein: ASSLELDGQVLSYEQY
V gene: TRBV6-6; clone size: NA; CDR3 protein: ASNQLNTEAF
V gene: TRBV28; clone size: NA; CDR3 protein: ASRDGSGYT
V gene: TRBV5-1; clone size: NA; CDR3 protein: ASSPDRVAEAF
V gene: TRBV25-1; clone size: NA; CDR3 protein: ASSAPGQGPGPQH
V gene: TRBV6-6; clone size: NA; CDR3 protein: ASRVQETQY
V gene: TRBV29-1; clone size: NA; CDR3 protein: SVEGTAAGNTIY
V gene: TRBV16; clone size: NA; CDR3 protein: ASSPQGGSYEQY
V gene: TRBV7-2; clone size: NA; CDR3 protein: ASSQGHSNQPQH